This entry is about one TCR beta chain. Germline values: CDR1 SGHNT, CDR2 YENEEA. CDR3 length: 15 amino acids. V lost 3 bases and J lost 3, with 14 bases in between. The sample comes from a study of T cell responses to AZD1222 COVID-19 vaccine. Clones were sequenced by immunoSEQ multiplex PCR, and TCRdb holds only the in-frame ones, with some missing. In the table there are about 150,000 clones, around 93% of which are singletons. The receptor was derived from an adult in good health. Sequencing used peripheral blood, obtained on day 0 of AZD1222 vaccination. The V gene is TRBV11-3, the J gene TRBJ1-1; D uncertain. CDR3 region: CASSFPENGDTEAFF. Here the CDR3 DNA reads TGTGCCAGCAGCTTTCCGGAGAACGGGGACACTGAAGCTTTCTTT. The variable domain in full, completed from reference TRBV11-3 and TRBJ1-1, reads EAGVVQSPRYKIIEKKQPVAFWCNPISGHNTLYWYLQNLGQGPELLIRYENEEAVDDSQLPKDRFSAERLKGVDSTLKIQPAELGDSAVYLCASSFPENGDTEAFFGQGTRLTVV.